Each of the 28 T cell receptor beta chains below was sequenced from the same sample in a study of molecular identifiers for immune sequencing clone quantification. TCRdb reanalysed the PCR reads using MiXCR and keeps one entry per CDR3 protein. The sample holds nearly 650,000 distinct CDR3 sequences, about 25% seen once. The sequenced sample consisted of naive CD8+ T cells from blood, with Jurkat cell RNA spiked in. The subset: FACS-sorted CD8+CD4-CCR7+CD45RA+ naive T cells. The source is a human donor in good health. Some libraries in this study had Jurkat cell RNA spiked in.

In its sample, this clonotype was seen once. This sequence joins TRBV11-3 and TRBJ2-1, with 7 bases fitting TRBD2. J was trimmed by 8 bases and V by 2 bases; bases with no gene match: 9. The V gene's germline CDR1 is SGHNT and CDR2 YENEEA. The CDR3 contains 15 residues. As DNA, the CDR3 is TGTGCCAGCAGCTTATCGGTGGCGGGAGTCGATGAGCAGTTCTTC. Amino acids: CASSLSVAGVDEQFF.

The chain is built from TRBV7-6 and TRBJ2-7; 9 bases map to TRBD1. V shed 4 bases, J shed 3 bases, and the junction held 7 bases outside the gene matches. The CDR3 contains 15 residues. Germline values: CDR1 SGHVS, CDR2 FNYEAQ. For the CDR3, the DNA is TGTGCCAGCAGCTCCCTCCGGGACAGGGTCTACGAGCAGTACTTC. This sequence encodes CASSSLRDRVYEQYF.

The chain uses TRBV30 and TRBJ1-4; 7 nucleotides match TRBD1. The CDR3 is made up of 16 amino acids. Germline CDR1 is GTSNPN and CDR2 is SVGIG (reference sequence). Trimming at V came to 0 bases and at J to 5 bases, leaving 9 bases not matched to a gene. The DNA for the CDR3 is TGTGCCTGGAGTGTAGGCATAGGGACAGTGAATGAAAAACTGTTTTTT. Protein sequence: CAWSVGIGTVNEKLFF.

This clonotype was observed at least ten times. The chain links TRBV28 to TRBJ2-3; D is perhaps TRBD2 (6 bases). CDR1 MDHEN and CDR2 SYDVKM come from the germline V gene. The CDR3 is made up of 15 amino acids. Trimming pared 5 bases from V and 2 bases from J, leaving 14 bases between. CDR3 loop: CASSPLSGYTDTQYF. The CDR3, as DNA: TGTGCCAGCAGTCCTCTGAGCGGGTACACAGATACGCAGTATTTT.

Comment on this clonotype: A read error may explain this, as a much larger clone is one base away. The chain's CDR3 is CSASTLLENTGELFF. The DNA for the CDR3 is TGCAGTGCTAGCACGCTTCTGGAGAACACCGGGGAGCTGTTTTTT. The V and J genes are TRBV20-1 and TRBJ2-2; no reliable D call. CDR1 DFQATT and CDR2 SNEGSKA come from the germline V gene (reference sequence). The CDR3 is 15 amino acids. The germline V and J ends were trimmed by 3 bases and 1 base, with 12 bases remaining between them.

On this clonotype: A read error is possible here, since a much larger clone lies one base away. The chain employs TRBV7-9 and TRBJ2-7, with 10 nucleotides matching TRBD2. Germline CDR1 reads SEHNR; CDR2 reads FQNEAQ (reference sequence). This CDR3 has 15 residues. CDR3 nucleotides: TGTGCCAGCAGAACCGCGGGACTAGCGTCGTACGAGCGGTACTTC. Translated, it gives CASRTAGLASYERYF.

In this sample, this clonotype turned up many times. V gene TRBV7-9 combines with J gene TRBJ1-4; unclear D gene. CDR1 SEHNR and CDR2 FQNEAQ come from the germline V gene (reference sequence). CDR3 length: 12 residues. The V end lost 1 base, the J end lost 5 bases, and 2 bases lay between the germline ends. The CDR3 DNA reads TGTGCCAGCAGCTTAGAGAATGAAAAACTGTTTTTT. It codes for CASSLENEKLFF.

At least ten counts were recorded for this clonotype. This chain uses TRBV29-1 with TRBJ1-1, with D hard to call. Per the germline V gene, CDR1 is SQVTM and CDR2 is ANQGSEA. The CDR3 is 10 residues long. Trimming shortened V by 5 bases and J by 5 bases, and 6 bases separated the two germline ends. The CDR3 reads CSVLWTEAFF. CDR3 nucleotide sequence: TGCAGCGTTTTATGGACTGAAGCTTTCTTT. Full variable domain (outside the CDR3, taken from reference TRBV29-1 and TRBJ1-1): SAVISQKPSRDICQRGTSLTIQCQVDSQVTMMFWYRQQPGQSLTLIATANQGSEATYESGFVIDKFPISRPNLTFSTLTVSNMSPEDSSIYLCSVLWTEAFFGQGTRLTVV.

The chain combines TRBV29-1 with TRBJ2-7; perhaps TRBD1 as D (5 bases). Germline V gene lookup returns CDR1 SQVTM and CDR2 ANQGSEA. This CDR3 region has 15 residues. V dropped 0 bases and J dropped 0 bases, with 12 bases sitting between them. This chain's CDR3 is CSVEDIGDSSYEQYF. The CDR3 DNA follows: TGCAGCGTTGAAGATATCGGCGACAGCTCCTACGAGCAGTACTTC.

This clonotype has only a few counts. This is likely a read error, given that the CDR3 carries no conserved phenylalanine or tryptophan at its end. CDR3 DNA sequence: TGTGCCAGCAGTGAGGATGCGGGAGCCTACAATGAGCAGTTCCTC. Amino acid sequence: CASSEDAGAYNEQFL. The chain recombines TRBV6-4 with TRBJ2-1; 7 nucleotides agree with TRBD2. Germline CDR1 is MRHNA and CDR2 is SNTAGT. The length of the CDR3 is 15 residues. V shed 3 bases, J shed 2 bases, and the junction held 4 bases outside the gene matches.

Only a few counts were recorded for this clonotype. The chain combines TRBV7-2 with TRBJ2-2; TRBD2 is a possible D gene (6 bases). This CDR3 spans 15 amino acids. Germline CDR1 is SGHTA and CDR2 is FQGNSA. The V end lost 1 base, the J end lost 3 bases, and 9 bases lay between the germline ends. CDR3 region: CASSLEWGDTGELFF. DNA for the CDR3: TGTGCCAGCAGCTTAGAGTGGGGGGACACCGGGGAGCTGTTTTTT.

This clonotype was picked up many times. In DNA, the CDR3 is TGTGCCAGCAGCCTCCAGGAAATCCGCCCTCTGAACACTGAAGCTTTCTTT. Amino acids: CASSLQEIRPLNTEAFF. V and J are TRBV5-4 and TRBJ1-1; D gene unclear. The CDR3 runs 17 residues. Germline-derived CDR1 and CDR2 are SGHNT and YYREEE (reference sequence). V was cut by 4 bases and J by 0 bases, with 19 bases left in between.

This clonotype has only a few counts. The chain is built from TRBV7-9 and TRBJ2-5; possible D gene TRBD2, 7 bases. CDR3 length: 15 amino acids. V gave up 3 bases and J gave up 1 base, with 12 bases separating them. The germline V gene encodes CDR1 SEHNR and CDR2 FQNEAQ (reference sequence). The DNA for the CDR3 is TGTGCCAGCAGCTTTTTTGGGGGGGCCCAAGAGACCCAGTACTTC. Its protein is CASSFFGGAQETQYF.

This clonotype was detected ten times or more. The chain has TRBV12-5 and TRBJ1-6; no clear D. This CDR3 has 12 residues. The germline V gene has CDR1 LGHNT and CDR2 FRNRAP. Trimming removed 5 bases at V and 9 bases at J, with 8 bases between. DNA of the CDR3: TGTGCTAGTGGTCTGGACCCTTCACCCCTCCACTTT. This codes for CASGLDPSPLHF.

The V call is TRBV28, the J call TRBJ2-2, with D unresolved. Trimming shortened V by 7 bases and J by 4 bases, and 13 bases separated the two germline ends. The germline CDR1 and CDR2 sequences are MDHEN and SYDVKM. The CDR3 has 14 residues. DNA for the CDR3: TGTGCCAGCACTCTGGCTAGACTCACCGGGGAGCTGTTTTTT. This gives the protein CASTLARLTGELFF. Based on the CDR3 plus reference TRBV28 and TRBJ2-2, the full variable domain is DVKVTQSSRYLVKRTGEKVFLECVQDMDHENMFWYRQDPGLGLRLIYFSYDVKMKEKGDIPEGYSVSREKKERFSLILESASTNQTSMYLCASTLARLTGELFFGEGSRLTVL.

With respect to this clonotype: Possible read error: a much larger clone is one base away. V gene TRBV4-3 combines with J gene TRBJ2-3; a weak D match, TRBD2 (5 bases). Deletions cut 0 bases from V and 2 bases from J, with 15 bases between. Germline V gene data show CDR1 as LGHNA and CDR2 as YSLEER. The CDR3 spans 17 residues. The CDR3 DNA reads TGCGCCAGCAGCCAAGACACCACCGACTATCCCACAGATACGCAGTATTTT. Protein product: CASSQDTTDYPTDTQYF.

The chain recombines TRBV30 with TRBJ1-1; D is undetermined. With 4 bases removed from V and 3 bases from J, the gap between germline ends came to 15 bases. CDR3 size: 14 residues. Per the germline V gene, CDR1 is GTSNPN and CDR2 is SVGIG (reference sequence). For the CDR3, the DNA is TGTGCCTGGAATGATGGGAGAGGCTACACTGAAGCTTTCTTT. Translating gives CAWNDGRGYTEAFF.

To note about this clonotype: In this CDR3 the conserved last residue, phenylalanine or tryptophan, is missing, so a read error is likely. The gene calls are TRBV20-1 and TRBJ2-2, with D maybe TRBD1 (7 bases). Per germline, CDR1 DFQATT and CDR2 SNEGSKA (reference sequence). The CDR3 is 15 residues long. Trimming left V 6 bases short and J 0 bases short, with 14 bases between. The CDR3 DNA reads TGCAGTGCGCGGGACAGAAAAGCGAACACCGGGGAGCTGTTTCTT. This encodes CSARDRKANTGELFL.

As regards this clonotype: This may be a read error, as it is one base from a much larger clone. The rearrangement links TRBV24-1 to TRBJ2-3; D gene ambiguous. TRBJ1-5 explains the end of the DNA better; the J call may be wrong. Germline V gene lookup returns CDR1 KGHDR and CDR2 SFDVKD. The CDR3 spans 14 residues. The CDR3: CATSDQSDTDTQHF. The CDR3 coding sequence is TGTGCCACCAGTGATCAGTCAGACACAGATACGCAGCATTTT.

This clonotype was detected a few times. V is TRBV18 and J is TRBJ2-1, with D unresolved. Per the germline V gene, CDR1 is KGHSH and CDR2 is LQKENI. The CDR3 has 15 amino acids. V lost 0 bases, J lost 5 bases, and 11 bases lay in between. The CDR3 sequence: CASSPPGWGNNEQFF. For the CDR3, the DNA is TGTGCCAGCTCACCACCGGGTTGGGGTAACAATGAGCAGTTCTTC.

This clonotype was seen repeatedly, ten times or more. CDR3 loop: CASSLVEGLLSTNEKLFF. The DNA of the CDR3 is TGCGCCAGCAGCTTGGTTGAGGGGCTACTTTCAACTAATGAAAAACTGTTTTTT. V gene TRBV5-1 combines with J gene TRBJ1-4, with D perhaps matching TRBD1 (5 bases). This CDR3 has 18 residues. Germline V gives CDR1 SGHRS, CDR2 YFSETQ. The V end lost 0 bases, the J end lost 0 bases, and 15 bases lay between the germline ends. Filled out from reference TRBV5-1 and TRBJ1-4, the complete variable domain reads KAGVTQTPRYLIKTRGQQVTLSCSPISGHRSVSWYQQTPGQGLQFLFEYFSETQRNKGNFPGRFSGRQFSNSRSEMNVSTLELGDSALYLCASSLVEGLLSTNEKLFFGSGTQLSVL.

This clonotype was counted at least ten times. V is TRBV7-6 and J is TRBJ2-7; D is undetermined. This CDR3 is built from 13 residues. Germline values: CDR1 SGHVS, CDR2 FNYEAQ. Trimming removed 4 bases at V and 2 bases at J, with 9 bases between. The DNA for the CDR3 is TGTGCCAGCAGCTCATCAGTAGCCTACGAGCAGTACTTC. Protein: CASSSSVAYEQYF.

This clonotype was seen at least ten times. V gene TRBV4-1 combines with J gene TRBJ2-3; the D gene is possibly TRBD1 (7 bases). Germline CDR1 is MGHRA and CDR2 is YSYEKL. The CDR3 contains 14 residues. Trimming cost V 11 bases and J 2 bases, with 17 bases left between them. For the CDR3, the DNA is TGCGCCGCCCGGGGGACAGTAATCACAGATACGCAGTATTTT. Protein: CAARGTVITDTQYF.

This clonotype has only a few counts. The J gene is TRBJ2-7, the V gene TRBV29-1; the D gene is possibly TRBD2 (6 bases). V was clipped by 1 base and J by 2 bases, with 6 bases between them. The V gene's germline CDR1 is SQVTM and CDR2 ANQGSEA. This CDR3 region has 12 residues. The CDR3 sequence: CSVEAGAYEQYF. The CDR3 DNA follows: TGCAGCGTTGAAGCGGGGGCCTACGAGCAGTACTTC.

This clonotype was found a few times. The rearrangement links TRBV19 to TRBJ2-7; D possibly corresponds to TRBD2 (6 bases). This CDR3 region has 15 residues. Trimming left V 3 bases short and J 2 bases short, with 14 bases between. The germline gives CDR1 LNHDA, CDR2 SQIVND (reference sequence). CDR3 protein: CASSISAGKTYEQYF. The CDR3 DNA reads as TGTGCCAGTAGTATTTCGGCGGGGAAAACCTACGAGCAGTACTTC.

Many counts were recorded for this clonotype. The chain has TRBV6-6 and TRBJ2-3; TRBD2 matches 11 bases. Germline trimming cut 7 bases from V and 4 bases from J; bases unmatched to any gene: 19. The CDR3 sequence is 19 residues long. Germline V lookup: CDR1 MNHNY, CDR2 SVGAGI (reference sequence). The CDR3 loop reads CASTLPEASGRRGSDTQYF. The CDR3 coding sequence is TGTGCCAGCACCCTACCCGAGGCTAGCGGGAGGAGGGGCTCAGATACGCAGTATTTT.

This clonotype appeared many times. The chain links TRBV6-1 to TRBJ2-3, with TRBD1 identical over 7 bases. The CDR3 runs to 17 residues. With 4 bases clipped from V and 2 bases from J, the junction kept 12 bases outside the gene matches. CDR1 and CDR2 from the germline V gene are MNHNS and SASEGT. The CDR3 loop reads CASSAPERGPNTDTQYF. The CDR3 bases are TGTGCCAGCAGTGCACCAGAGAGGGGGCCTAACACAGATACGCAGTATTTT.

Many counts were recorded for this clonotype. The V call is TRBV29-1, the J call TRBJ2-1, with TRBD2 matching over 12 bases. This CDR3 is 14 amino acids long. Germline lookup yields CDR1 SQVTM and CDR2 ANQGSEA. V gave up 6 bases and J gave up 12 bases; unmatched junction bases: 12. DNA of the CDR3: TGCAGCGTGGATCCGGGACTAGCGGGCCTTGGGCAGTTCTTC. Translating it yields CSVDPGLAGLGQFF.